The clone carrying this T cell receptor (beta chain) showed up just a few times. Antigen unknown. The sample comes from a study of blood T cells in healthy people across ages. Study-level results: Because sorting was not performed, PBMCs prevented conclusive naive versus antigen-experienced comparison.

With a J-beta primer mix and a sample-barcoded 5' primer, a second PCR ran about 7 to 12 cycles. TCRdb ran MiXCR on the 5' RACE reads and lists one entry per CDR3 protein. The table includes over 750,000 distinct CDR3 sequences, around a quarter detected once. These data are also associated with another study on T cells of mothers and their children. That investigation notes: A second PCR was performed with the M1S primer. This primer added sample barcodes and 2-4 random nucleotides. A slight, non-significant increase in overlap was found for related mother-child pairs relative to unrelated pairs.

The sequenced sample was blood. The receptor's source is a boy aged 5-17 years in good health.

The CDR3 DNA reads as TGTGCCAGCAGCTTACAGGGTGGCGCGGGGGGAGAGACCCAGTACTTC. Protein product: CASSLQGGAGGETQYF. This chain links TRBV7-2 with TRBJ2-5; 8 bases agree with TRBD2. V lost 2 bases, J lost 4 bases, and 9 bases stayed unmatched. Germline V gene lookup returns CDR1 SGHTA and CDR2 FQGNSA. This CDR3 is 16 amino acids long.